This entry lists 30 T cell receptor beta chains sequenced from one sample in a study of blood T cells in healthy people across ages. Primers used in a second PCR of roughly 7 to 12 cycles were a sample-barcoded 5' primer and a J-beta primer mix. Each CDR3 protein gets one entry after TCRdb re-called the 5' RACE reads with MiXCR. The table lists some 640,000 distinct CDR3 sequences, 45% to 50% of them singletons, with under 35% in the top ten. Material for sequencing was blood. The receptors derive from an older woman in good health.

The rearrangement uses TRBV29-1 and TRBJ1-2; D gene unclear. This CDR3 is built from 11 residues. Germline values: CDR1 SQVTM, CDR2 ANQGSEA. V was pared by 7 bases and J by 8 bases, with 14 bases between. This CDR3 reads CSGVGVGGYTF. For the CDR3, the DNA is TGCAGCGGTGTAGGAGTAGGGGGCTACACCTTC. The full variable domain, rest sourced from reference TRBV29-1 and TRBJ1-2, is SAVISQKPSRDICQRGTSLTIQCQVDSQVTMMFWYRQQPGQSLTLIATANQGSEATYESGFVIDKFPISRPNLTFSTLTVSNMSPEDSSIYLCSGVGVGGYTFGSGTRLTVV.

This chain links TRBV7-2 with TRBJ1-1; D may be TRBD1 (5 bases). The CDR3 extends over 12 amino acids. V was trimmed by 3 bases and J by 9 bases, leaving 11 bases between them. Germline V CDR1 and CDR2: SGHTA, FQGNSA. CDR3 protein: CASSFDRGQAFF. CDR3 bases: TGTGCCAGCAGCTTTGACAGAGGCCAAGCTTTCTTT.

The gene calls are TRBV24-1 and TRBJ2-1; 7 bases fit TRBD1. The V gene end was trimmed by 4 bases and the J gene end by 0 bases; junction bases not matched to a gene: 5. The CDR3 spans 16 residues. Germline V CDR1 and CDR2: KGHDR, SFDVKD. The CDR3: CATSDGTVHSYNEQFF. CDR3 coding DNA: TGTGCCACCAGTGACGGGACAGTCCACTCCTACAATGAGCAGTTCTTC.

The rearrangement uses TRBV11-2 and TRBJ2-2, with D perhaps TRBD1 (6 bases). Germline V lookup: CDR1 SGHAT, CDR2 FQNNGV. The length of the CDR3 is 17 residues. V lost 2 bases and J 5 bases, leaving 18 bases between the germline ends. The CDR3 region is CASSLTATGRETGELFF. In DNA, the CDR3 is TGTGCCAGCAGCTTAACAGCGACAGGAAGAGAGACCGGGGAGCTGTTTTTT. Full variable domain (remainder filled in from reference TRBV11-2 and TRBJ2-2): EAGVAQSPRYKIIEKRQSVAFWCNPISGHATLYWYQQILGQGPKLLIQFQNNGVVDDSQLPKDRFSAERLKGVDSTLKIQPAKLEDSAVYLCASSLTATGRETGELFFGEGSRLTVL.

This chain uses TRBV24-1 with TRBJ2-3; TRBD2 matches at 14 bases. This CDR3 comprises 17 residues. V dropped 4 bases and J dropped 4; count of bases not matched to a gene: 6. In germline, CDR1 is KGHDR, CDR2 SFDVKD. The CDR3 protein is CATSDSTSGRAADTQYF. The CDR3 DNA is TGTGCCACCAGTGACTCGACTAGCGGGAGGGCGGCAGATACGCAGTATTTT.

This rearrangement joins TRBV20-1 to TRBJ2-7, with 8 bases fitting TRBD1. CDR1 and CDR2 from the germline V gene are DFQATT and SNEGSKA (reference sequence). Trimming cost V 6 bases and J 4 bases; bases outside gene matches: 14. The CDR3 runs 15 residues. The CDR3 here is CSAPDVRDRQYEQYF. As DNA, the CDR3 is TGCAGTGCGCCGGACGTGCGGGACAGGCAATACGAGCAGTACTTC.

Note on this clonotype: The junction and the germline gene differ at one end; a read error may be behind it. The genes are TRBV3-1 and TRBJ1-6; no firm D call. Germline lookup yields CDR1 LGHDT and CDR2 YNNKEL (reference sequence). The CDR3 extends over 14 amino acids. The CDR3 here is CAGSLAGNYSPLHF. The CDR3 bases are TGTGCCGGCAGCCTCGCGGGGAATTATTCACCCCTCCACTTT. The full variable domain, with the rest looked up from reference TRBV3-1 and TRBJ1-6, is DTAVSQTPKYLVTQMGNDKSIKCEQNLGHDTMYWYKQDSKKFLKIMFSYNNKELIINETVPNRFSPKSPDKAHLNLHINSLELGDSAVYFCAGSLAGNYSPLHFGNGTRLTVT.

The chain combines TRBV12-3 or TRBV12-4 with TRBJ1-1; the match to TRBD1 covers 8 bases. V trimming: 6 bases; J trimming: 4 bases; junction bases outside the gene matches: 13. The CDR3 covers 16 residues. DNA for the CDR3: TGTGCCAGCAGCAAACTTCACAGGGGGGGTACCACTGAAGCTTTCTTT. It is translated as CASSKLHRGGTTEAFF.

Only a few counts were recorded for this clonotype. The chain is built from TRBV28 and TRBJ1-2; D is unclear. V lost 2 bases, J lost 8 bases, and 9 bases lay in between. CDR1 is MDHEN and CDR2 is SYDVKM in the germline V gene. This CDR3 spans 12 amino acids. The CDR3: CASSLDPRGYTF. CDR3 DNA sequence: TGTGCCAGCAGTTTAGATCCTCGAGGCTACACCTTC.

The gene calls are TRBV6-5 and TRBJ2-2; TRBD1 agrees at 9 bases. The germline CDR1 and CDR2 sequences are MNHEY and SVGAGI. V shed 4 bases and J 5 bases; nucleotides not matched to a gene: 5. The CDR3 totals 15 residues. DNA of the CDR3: TGTGCCAGCAGTTGGGACAGGGCGGAGACCGGGGAGCTGTTTTTT. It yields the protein CASSWDRAETGELFF.

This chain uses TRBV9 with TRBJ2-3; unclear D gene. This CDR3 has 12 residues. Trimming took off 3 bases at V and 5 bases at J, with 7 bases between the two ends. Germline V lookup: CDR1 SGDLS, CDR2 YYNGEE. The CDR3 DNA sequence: TGTGCCAGCAGCGAATACGAAGATACGCAGTATTTT. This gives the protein CASSEYEDTQYF.

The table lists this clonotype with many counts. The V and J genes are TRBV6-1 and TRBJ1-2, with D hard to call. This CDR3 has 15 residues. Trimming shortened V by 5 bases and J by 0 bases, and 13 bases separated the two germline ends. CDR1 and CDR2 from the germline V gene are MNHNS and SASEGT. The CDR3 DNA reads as TGTGCCAGCAGTCGGTCAGAACTCACTAACTATGGCTACACCTTC. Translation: CASSRSELTNYGYTF.

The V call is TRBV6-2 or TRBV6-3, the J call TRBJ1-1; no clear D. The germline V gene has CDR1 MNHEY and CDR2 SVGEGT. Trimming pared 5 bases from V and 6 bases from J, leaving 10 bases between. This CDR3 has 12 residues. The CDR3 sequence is CASSTRIAEAFF. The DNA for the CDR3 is TGTGCCAGCAGTACCCGAATAGCTGAAGCTTTCTTT.

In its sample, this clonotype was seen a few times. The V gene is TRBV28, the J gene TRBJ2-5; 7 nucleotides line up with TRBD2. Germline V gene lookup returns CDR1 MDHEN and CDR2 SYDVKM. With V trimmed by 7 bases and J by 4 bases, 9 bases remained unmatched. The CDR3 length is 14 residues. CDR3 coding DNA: TGTGCCAGCACCGCGACTAGCCTCTCAGAGACCCAGTACTTC. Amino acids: CASTATSLSETQYF.

The CDR3 here is CASSLFSGSSYEQYF. CDR3 DNA: TGTGCCAGCAGCTTGTTTAGCGGGAGTTCCTACGAGCAGTACTTC. This sequence joins TRBV5-6 and TRBJ2-7; 9 bases are shared with TRBD2. Germline CDR1 and CDR2: SGHDT and YYEEEE. V trimming: 1 base; J trimming: 1 base; junction bases outside the gene matches: 3. This CDR3 region has 15 residues.

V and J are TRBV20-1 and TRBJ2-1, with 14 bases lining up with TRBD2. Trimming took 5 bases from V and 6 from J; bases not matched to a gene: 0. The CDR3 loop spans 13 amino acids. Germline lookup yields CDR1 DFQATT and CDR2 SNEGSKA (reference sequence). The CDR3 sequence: CSAGLAGGNEQFF. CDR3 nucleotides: TGCAGTGCTGGACTAGCGGGAGGCAATGAGCAGTTCTTC.

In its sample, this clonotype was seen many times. The CDR3: CASSQFSSGSRTDTQYF. CDR3 bases: TGTGCCAGCAGCCAATTCAGCAGCGGGAGTAGAACAGATACGCAGTATTTT. This chain links TRBV3-1 with TRBJ2-3, with 8 bases identical to TRBD2. The ends lost 2 bases at V and 3 bases at J; junction bases unmatched: 10. The germline V gene encodes CDR1 LGHDT and CDR2 YNNKEL (reference sequence). The length of the CDR3 is 17 residues.

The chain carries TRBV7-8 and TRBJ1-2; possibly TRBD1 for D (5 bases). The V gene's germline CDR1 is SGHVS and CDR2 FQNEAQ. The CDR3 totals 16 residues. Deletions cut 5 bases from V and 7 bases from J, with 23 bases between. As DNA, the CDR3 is TGTGCCAGCAGCAGGGACCCAGGCAGCCCCAGGAGTGGCTACACCTTC. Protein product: CASSRDPGSPRSGYTF.

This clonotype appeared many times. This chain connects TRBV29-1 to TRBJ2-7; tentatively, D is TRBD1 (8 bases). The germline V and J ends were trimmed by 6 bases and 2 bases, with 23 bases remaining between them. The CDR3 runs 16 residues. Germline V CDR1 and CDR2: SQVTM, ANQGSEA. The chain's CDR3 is CSVLAGGGGSPYEQYF. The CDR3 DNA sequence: TGCAGCGTGCTTGCAGGGGGCGGCGGGAGCCCCTACGAGCAGTACTTC.

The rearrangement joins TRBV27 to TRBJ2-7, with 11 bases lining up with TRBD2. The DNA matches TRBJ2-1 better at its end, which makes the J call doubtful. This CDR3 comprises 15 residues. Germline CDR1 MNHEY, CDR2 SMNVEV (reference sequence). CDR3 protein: CASSGVAGGYDEQFF. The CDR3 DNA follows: TGTGCCAGCAGTGGCGTAGCGGGAGGGTACGATGAGCAGTTCTTC.

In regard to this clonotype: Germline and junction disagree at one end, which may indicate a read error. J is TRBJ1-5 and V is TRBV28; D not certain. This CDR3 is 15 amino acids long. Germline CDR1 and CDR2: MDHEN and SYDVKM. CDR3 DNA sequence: TGTGCCAGCAGTTTCTTGGATGTCGCACATCAGCCTCAGCATTTT. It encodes CASSFLDVAHQPQHF.

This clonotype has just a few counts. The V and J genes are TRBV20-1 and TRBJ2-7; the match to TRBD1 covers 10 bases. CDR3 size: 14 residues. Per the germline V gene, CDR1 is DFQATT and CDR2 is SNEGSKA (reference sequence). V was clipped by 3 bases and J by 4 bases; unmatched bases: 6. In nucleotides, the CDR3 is TGCAGTGCTAGTAGACAGGGGGCTGGGTACGAGCAGTACTTC. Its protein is CSASRQGAGYEQYF.

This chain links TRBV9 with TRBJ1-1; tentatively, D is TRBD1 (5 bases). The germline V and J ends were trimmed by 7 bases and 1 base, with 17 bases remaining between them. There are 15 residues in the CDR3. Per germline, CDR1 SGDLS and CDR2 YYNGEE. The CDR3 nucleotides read TGTGCCAGCCGCCCCTCCAGGGCGTCGAACACTGAAGCTTTCTTT. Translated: CASRPSRASNTEAFF.

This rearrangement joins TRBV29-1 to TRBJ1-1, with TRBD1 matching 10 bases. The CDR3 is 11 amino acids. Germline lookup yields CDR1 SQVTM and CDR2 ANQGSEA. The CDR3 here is CSADRGTEAFF. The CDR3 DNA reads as TGCAGTGCGGACAGGGGGACTGAAGCTTTCTTT.

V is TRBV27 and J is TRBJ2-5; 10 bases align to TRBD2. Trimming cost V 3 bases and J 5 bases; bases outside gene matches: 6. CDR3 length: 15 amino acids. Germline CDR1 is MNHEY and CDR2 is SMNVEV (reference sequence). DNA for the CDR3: TGTGCCAGCAGTTTTCTAGCGGGAGTTCGGGAGACCCAGTACTTC. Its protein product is CASSFLAGVRETQYF.

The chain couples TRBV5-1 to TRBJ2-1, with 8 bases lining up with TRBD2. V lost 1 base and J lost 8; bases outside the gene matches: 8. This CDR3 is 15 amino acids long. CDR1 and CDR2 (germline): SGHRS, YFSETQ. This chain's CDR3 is CASSLTGGPVYEQFF. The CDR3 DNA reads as TGCGCCAGCAGCTTGACGGGAGGGCCGGTTTATGAGCAGTTCTTC.

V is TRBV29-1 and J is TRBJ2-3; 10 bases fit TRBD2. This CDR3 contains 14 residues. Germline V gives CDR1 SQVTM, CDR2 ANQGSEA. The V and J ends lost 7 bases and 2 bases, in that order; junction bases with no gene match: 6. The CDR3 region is CSANLAGDTDTQYF. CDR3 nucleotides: TGCAGCGCCAACCTAGCGGGAGACACAGATACGCAGTATTTT.

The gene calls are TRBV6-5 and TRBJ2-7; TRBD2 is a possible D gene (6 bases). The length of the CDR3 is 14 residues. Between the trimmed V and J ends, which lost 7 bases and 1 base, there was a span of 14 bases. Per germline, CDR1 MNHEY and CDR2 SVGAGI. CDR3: CASNTGGMSYEQYF. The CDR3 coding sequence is TGTGCCAGCAACACCGGCGGGATGTCCTACGAGCAGTACTTC.

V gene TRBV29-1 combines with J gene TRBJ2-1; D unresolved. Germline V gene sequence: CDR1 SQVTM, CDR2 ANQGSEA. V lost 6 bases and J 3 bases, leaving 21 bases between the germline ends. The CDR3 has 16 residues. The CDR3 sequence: CSVWAPTPGHYNEQFF. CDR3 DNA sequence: TGCAGCGTCTGGGCCCCAACTCCGGGCCACTACAATGAGCAGTTCTTC.

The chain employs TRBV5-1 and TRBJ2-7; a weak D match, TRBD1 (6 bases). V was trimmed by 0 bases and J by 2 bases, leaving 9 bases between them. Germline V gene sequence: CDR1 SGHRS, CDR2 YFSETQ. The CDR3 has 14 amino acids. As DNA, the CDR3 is TGCGCCAGCAGCTTGGTACAGGGCGCCTACGAGCAGTACTTC. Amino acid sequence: CASSLVQGAYEQYF.